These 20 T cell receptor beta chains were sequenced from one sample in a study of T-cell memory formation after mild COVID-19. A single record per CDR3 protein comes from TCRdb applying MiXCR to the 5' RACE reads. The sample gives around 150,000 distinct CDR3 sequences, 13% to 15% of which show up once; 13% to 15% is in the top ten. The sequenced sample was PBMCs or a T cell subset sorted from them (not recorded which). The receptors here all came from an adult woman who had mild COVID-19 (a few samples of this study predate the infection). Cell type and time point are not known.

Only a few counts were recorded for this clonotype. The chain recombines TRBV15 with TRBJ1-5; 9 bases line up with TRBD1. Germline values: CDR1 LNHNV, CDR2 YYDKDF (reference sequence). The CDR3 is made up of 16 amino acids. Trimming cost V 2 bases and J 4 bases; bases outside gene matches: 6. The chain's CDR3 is CATSRRTGGRNQPQHF. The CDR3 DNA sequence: TGTGCCACCAGCAGACGAACAGGGGGCAGGAATCAGCCCCAGCATTTT. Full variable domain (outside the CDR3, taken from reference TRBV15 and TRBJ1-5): DAMVIQNPRYQVTQFGKPVTLSCSQTLNHNVMYWYQQKSSQAPKLLFHYYDKDFNNEADTPDNFQSRRPNTSFCFLDIRSPGLGDTAMYLCATSRRTGGRNQPQHFGDGTRLSIL.

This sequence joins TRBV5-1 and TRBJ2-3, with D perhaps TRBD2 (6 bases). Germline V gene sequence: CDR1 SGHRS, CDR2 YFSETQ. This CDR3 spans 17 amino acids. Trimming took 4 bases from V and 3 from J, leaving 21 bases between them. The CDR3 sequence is CASSARRRRGSTDTQYF. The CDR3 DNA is TGCGCCAGCAGCGCCCGGCGACGGCGGGGTTCGACAGATACGCAGTATTTT. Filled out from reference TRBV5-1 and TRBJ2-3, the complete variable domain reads KAGVTQTPRYLIKTRGQQVTLSCSPISGHRSVSWYQQTPGQGLQFLFEYFSETQRNKGNFPGRFSGRQFSNSRSEMNVSTLELGDSALYLCASSARRRRGSTDTQYFGPGTRLTVL.

This chain's CDR3 is CASKGTVNSPLHF. For the CDR3, the DNA is TGTGCCAGCAAAGGGACAGTAAATTCACCCCTCCACTTT. The chain has TRBV2 and TRBJ1-6; TRBD1 matches at 7 bases. The CDR3 loop spans 13 amino acids. J was trimmed by 7 bases and V by 7 bases; bases with no gene match: 4. Looked up from germline, CDR1 is SNHLY and CDR2 is FYNNEI.

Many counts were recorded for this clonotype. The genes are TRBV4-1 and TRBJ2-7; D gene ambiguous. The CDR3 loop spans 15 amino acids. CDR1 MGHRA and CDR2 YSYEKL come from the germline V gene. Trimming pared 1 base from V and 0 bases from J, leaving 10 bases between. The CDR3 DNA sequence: TGCGCCAGCAGCCAAGGGCCCGCAAGCTCCTACGAGCAGTACTTC. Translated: CASSQGPASSYEQYF.

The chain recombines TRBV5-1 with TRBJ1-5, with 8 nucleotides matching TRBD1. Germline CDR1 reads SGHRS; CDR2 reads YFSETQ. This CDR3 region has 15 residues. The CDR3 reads CVASPGQGRDQPQHF. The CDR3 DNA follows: TGCGTTGCCAGCCCAGGACAGGGCAGAGATCAGCCCCAGCATTTT.

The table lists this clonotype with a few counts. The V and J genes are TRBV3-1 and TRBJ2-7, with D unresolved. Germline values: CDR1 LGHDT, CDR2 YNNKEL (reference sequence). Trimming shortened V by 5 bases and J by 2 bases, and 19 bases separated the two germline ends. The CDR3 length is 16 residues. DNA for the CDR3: TGTGCCAGCAGCTTTAAAGTTGGTCTCAGCCCCTACGAGCAGTACTTC. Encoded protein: CASSFKVGLSPYEQYF.

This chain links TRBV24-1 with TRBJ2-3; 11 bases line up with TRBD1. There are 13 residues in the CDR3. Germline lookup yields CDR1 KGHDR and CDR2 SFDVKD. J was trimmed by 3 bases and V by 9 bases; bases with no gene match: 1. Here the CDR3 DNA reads TGTGCCACCGGGACAGGGGGGACAGATACGCAGTATTTT. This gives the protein CATGTGGTDTQYF.

CDR3 sequence reads: CASSLSGGAYYNEQFF. In DNA form, the CDR3 reads TGTGCCAGCAGCTTGTCTGGGGGCGCCTACTACAATGAGCAGTTCTTC. The genes are TRBV5-4 and TRBJ2-1, with D possibly TRBD1 on 6 matching bases. The CDR3 runs to 16 residues. The germline CDR1 and CDR2 sequences are SGHNT and YYREEE (reference sequence). Trimming took 1 base from V and 3 from J, leaving 14 bases between them.

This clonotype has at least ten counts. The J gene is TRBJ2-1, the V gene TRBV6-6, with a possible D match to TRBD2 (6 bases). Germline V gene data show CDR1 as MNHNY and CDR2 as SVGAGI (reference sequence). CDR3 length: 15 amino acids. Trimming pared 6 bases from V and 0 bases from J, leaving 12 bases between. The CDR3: CASSRGDISYNEQFF. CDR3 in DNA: TGTGCCAGCAGCCGCGGGGATATCTCCTACAATGAGCAGTTCTTC.

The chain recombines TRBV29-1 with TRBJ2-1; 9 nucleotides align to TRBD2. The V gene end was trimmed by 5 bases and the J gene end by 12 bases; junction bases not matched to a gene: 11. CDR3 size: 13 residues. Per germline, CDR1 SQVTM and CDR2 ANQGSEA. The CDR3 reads CSVLAASGKGQFF. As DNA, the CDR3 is TGCAGCGTTTTGGCGGCTAGCGGGAAGGGGCAGTTCTTC.

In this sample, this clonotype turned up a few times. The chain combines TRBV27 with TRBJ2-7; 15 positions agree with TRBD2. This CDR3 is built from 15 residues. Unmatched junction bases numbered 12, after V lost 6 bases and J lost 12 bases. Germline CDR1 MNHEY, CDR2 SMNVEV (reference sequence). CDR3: CASSHEGLAGGRRYF. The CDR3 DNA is TGTGCCAGCAGCCACGAGGGACTAGCGGGAGGAAGGCGGTACTTC.

The CDR3 protein is CSARVAGGNSPLHF. Written as DNA, the CDR3 is TGCAGTGCTAGAGTAGCAGGGGGAAATTCACCCCTCCACTTT. The gene calls are TRBV20-1 and TRBJ1-6, with 7 nucleotides matching TRBD1. Germline CDR1 and CDR2: DFQATT and SNEGSKA (reference sequence). There are 14 residues in the CDR3. V was pared by 1 base and J by 7 bases, with 4 bases of the junction left unmatched.

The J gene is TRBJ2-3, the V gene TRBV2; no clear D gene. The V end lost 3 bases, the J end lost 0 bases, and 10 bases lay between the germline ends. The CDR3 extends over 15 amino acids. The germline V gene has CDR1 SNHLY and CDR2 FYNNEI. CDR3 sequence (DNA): TGTGCCAGCAGTGATCTACAATCTAGCACAGATACGCAGTATTTT. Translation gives CASSDLQSSTDTQYF.

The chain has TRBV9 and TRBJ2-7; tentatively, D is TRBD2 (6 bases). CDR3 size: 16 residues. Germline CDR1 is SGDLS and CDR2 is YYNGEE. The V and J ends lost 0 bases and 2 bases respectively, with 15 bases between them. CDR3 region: CASSVGVGGNPYEQYF. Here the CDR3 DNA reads TGTGCCAGCAGCGTAGGTGTAGGAGGGAACCCCTACGAGCAGTACTTC. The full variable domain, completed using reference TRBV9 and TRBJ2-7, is DSGVTQTPKHLITATGQRVTLRCSPRSGDLSVYWYQQSLDQGLQFLIQYYNGEERAKGNILERFSAQQFPDLHSELNLSSLELGDSALYFCASSVGVGGNPYEQYFGPGTRLTVT.

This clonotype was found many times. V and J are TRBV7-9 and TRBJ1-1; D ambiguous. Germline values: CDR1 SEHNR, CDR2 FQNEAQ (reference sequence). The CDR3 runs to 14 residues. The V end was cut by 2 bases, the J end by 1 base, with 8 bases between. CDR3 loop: CASSLNGRNTEAFF. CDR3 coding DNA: TGTGCCAGCAGCTTAAACGGCCGGAACACTGAAGCTTTCTTT.

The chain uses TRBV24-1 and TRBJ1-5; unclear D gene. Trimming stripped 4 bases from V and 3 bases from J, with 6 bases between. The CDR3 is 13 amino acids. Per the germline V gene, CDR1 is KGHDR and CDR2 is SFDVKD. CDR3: CATSEFTNQPQHF. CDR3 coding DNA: TGTGCCACCAGTGAGTTCACCAATCAGCCCCAGCATTTT.

The CDR3 DNA follows: TGTGCCAGCAGCTCCTCAGCAGGGATTAAAGAGACCCAGTACTTC. Protein: CASSSSAGIKETQYF. This chain joins TRBV7-6 and TRBJ2-5; a weak D match, TRBD1 (5 bases). V was cut by 4 bases and J by 3 bases, with 15 bases left in between. Germline assignment: CDR1 SGHVS and CDR2 FNYEAQ. This CDR3 comprises 15 residues.

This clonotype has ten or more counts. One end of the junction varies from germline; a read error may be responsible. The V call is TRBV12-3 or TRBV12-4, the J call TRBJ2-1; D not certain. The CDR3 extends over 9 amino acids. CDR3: CASSFPLVF. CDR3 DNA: TGTGCCAGCAGTTTCCCTCTAGTCTTC.

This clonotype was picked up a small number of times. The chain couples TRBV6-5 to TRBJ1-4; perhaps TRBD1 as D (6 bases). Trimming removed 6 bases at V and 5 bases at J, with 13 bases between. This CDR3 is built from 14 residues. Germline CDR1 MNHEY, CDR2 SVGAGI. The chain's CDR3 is CASSRGQGNEKLFF. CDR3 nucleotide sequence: TGTGCCAGCAGCAGGGGACAAGGAAATGAAAAACTGTTTTTT.

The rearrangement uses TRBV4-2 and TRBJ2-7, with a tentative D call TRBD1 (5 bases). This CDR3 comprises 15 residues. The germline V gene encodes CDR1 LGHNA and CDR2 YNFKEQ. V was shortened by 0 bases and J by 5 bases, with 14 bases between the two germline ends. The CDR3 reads CASSQDRAGKNEQYF. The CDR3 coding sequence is TGTGCCAGCAGCCAAGATCGGGCAGGGAAGAACGAGCAGTACTTC.